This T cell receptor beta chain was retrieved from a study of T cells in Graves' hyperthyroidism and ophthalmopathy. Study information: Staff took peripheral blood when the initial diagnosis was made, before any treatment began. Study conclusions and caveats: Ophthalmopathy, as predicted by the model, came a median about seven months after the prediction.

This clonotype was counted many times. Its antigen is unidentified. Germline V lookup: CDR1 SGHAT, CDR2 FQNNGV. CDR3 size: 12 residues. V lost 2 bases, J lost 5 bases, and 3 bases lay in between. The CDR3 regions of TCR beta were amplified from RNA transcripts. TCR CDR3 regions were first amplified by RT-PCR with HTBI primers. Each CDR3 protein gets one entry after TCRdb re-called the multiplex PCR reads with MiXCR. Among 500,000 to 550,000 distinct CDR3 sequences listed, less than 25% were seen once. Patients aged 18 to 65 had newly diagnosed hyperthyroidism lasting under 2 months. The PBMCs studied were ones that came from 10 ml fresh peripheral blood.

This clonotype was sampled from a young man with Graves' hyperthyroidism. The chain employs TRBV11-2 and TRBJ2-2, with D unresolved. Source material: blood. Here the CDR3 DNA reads TGTGCCAGCAGCTTACAGACCGGGGAGCTGTTTTTT. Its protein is CASSLQTGELFF. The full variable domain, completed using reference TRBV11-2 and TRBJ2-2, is EAGVAQSPRYKIIEKRQSVAFWCNPISGHATLYWYQQILGQGPKLLIQFQNNGVVDDSQLPKDRFSAERLKGVDSTLKIQPAKLEDSAVYLCASSLQTGELFFGEGSRLTVL.